Listed below are T cell receptor beta chains from one sample, sequenced in a study of radiation and T cells in renal cell carcinoma. Sequencing was performed with immunoSEQ multiplex PCR; in TCRdb, only in-frame clones are kept and a portion is missing. The sample gives about 9,600 clones, roughly 60% of which show up once; 15% to 20% is in the top ten. The sequences come from tumor tissue, collected from a patient whose treatment included radiotherapy and nephrectomy. The receptor set was obtained from a woman aged 50 to 60 with renal cell carcinoma. Both conserved end residues are part of each CDR3. D genes are given only for firm matches. A row's size may be missing; if present it is once, few, many or a size class.

d_call cdr3_length j_call v_call clone_size cdr3_nt cdr3_aa
. 15 TRBJ1-6 TRBV27 . TGTGCCAGCAGCCCAACGATCGCTGAGACTTCACCCCTCCACTTT CASSPTIAETSPLHF
. 15 TRBJ2-7 TRBV4-3 . TGCGCCAGCAGCCCCGCGGGGCAGGGGGCCTACGAGCAGTACTTC CASSPAGQGAYEQYF
. 14 TRBJ2-7 TRBV7-2 . TGTGCCAGCAGTCCTAGTGGGTCCATAAGCGAGCAGTACTTC CASSPSGSISEQYF
. 14 TRBJ2-1 TRBV5-6 . TGTGCCAGCAGCTTGGGACCTGGAAACAATGAGCAGTTCTTC CASSLGPGNNEQFF
. 16 TRBJ2-5 TRBV5-1 . TGCGCCAGCAGCCTACGGGACTTAACGATCCAAGAGACCCAGTACTTC CASSLRDLTIQETQYF
TRBD2 13 TRBJ2-1 TRBV4-2 . TGTGCCAGCAGCCAAGGCGGGAGGAATGAGCAGTTCTTC CASSQGGRNEQFF
TRBD1 15 TRBJ1-1 TRBV4-3 once TGCGCCAGCAGCCCCCGACAGGGTATGAACACTGAAGCTTTCTTT CASSPRQGMNTEAFF
. 13 TRBJ1-1 TRBV9 . TGTGCCAGCAGCCCGGGGGGGAGGACTGAAGCTTTCTTT CASSPGGRTEAFF
TRBD1 14 TRBJ1-1 TRBV11-2 . TGTGCCAGCAGCTGGGTACAGGGGGCATCTGAAGCTTTCTTT CASSWVQGASEAFF
. 16 TRBJ2-3 TRBV14 . TGTGCCAGCAGCCGACTCTCATCGGGGATCACAGATACGCAGTATTTT CASSRLSSGITDTQYF
. 15 TRBJ1-2 TRBV7-2 few TGTGCCAGCAGCTTAAACGGGGGAGTTTGGGATGGCTACACCTTC CASSLNGGVWDGYTF
. 15 TRBJ2-1 TRBV9 . TGTGCCAGCAGCGTATGGGGGAGTGAGGTCAATGAGCAGTTCTTC CASSVWGSEVNEQFF
. 15 TRBJ2-7 TRBV10-3 . TGTGCCATCAGTGACCCCGGGCGGTCCCCTAGTGAGCAGTACTTC CAISDPGRSPSEQYF
. 12 TRBJ2-1 TRBV5-1 . TGTGCCAGCAGCTTGGTCGACAATGAGCAGTTCTTC CASSLVDNEQFF
. 16 TRBJ1-2 TRBV10-1 once TGCGCCAGCATAGATGAAAGGGCCTTACCTAACTATGGCTACACCTTC CASIDERALPNYGYTF
TRBD1 13 TRBJ1-2 TRBV10-3 . TGTGCCATCAGTTCCGACAGGGTTGGGGGCTACACCTTC CAISSDRVGGYTF
TRBD2 16 TRBJ2-1 TRBV4-2 . TGTGCCAGCAGCCAAGATGGGACTAGCGCCTACAATGAGCAGTTCTTC CASSQDGTSAYNEQFF
. 16 TRBJ1-4 TRBV5-6 . TGTGCCAGCAGCTTCGGATCAGGGAGCGCTAATGAAAAACTGTTTTTT CASSFGSGSANEKLFF
. 13 TRBJ2-4 TRBV5-5 . TGTGCCAGCAGCGGTCTAGCCAAAAACATTCAGTACTTC CASSGLAKNIQYF
TRBD2 15 TRBJ2-3 TRBV6-4 . TGTGCCAGCAGCTTAAGCGGGGGGGCCGCAGATACGCAGTATTTT CASSLSGGAADTQYF
. 15 TRBJ2-7 TRBV5-1 . TGCGCCAGCAGCGGGGGGAGGTTCAGCTCCTACGAGCAGTACTTC CASSGGRFSSYEQYF
. 11 TRBJ1-1 TRBV2 . TGTGCCAGCAGTGCCGTCCCGGGAGCTTTCTTT CASSAVPGAFF
. 13 TRBJ1-2 TRBV27 . TGTGCCAGCAGTGCCGGGACTCCCGCTGGCTACACCTTC CASSAGTPAGYTF
. 16 TRBJ2-6 TRBV27 . TGTGCCAGCACCTTTAAGGGGGACTCTGGGGCCAACGTCCTGACTTTC CASTFKGDSGANVLTF
. 15 TRBJ2-7 TRBV19 . TGTGCCAGTAGACCGACACGGGATTACGTCTACGAGCAGTACTTC CASRPTRDYVYEQYF
TRBD1 17 TRBJ1-2 TRBV4-1 medium-sized TGCGCCAGCAGCCAGGATATATCGACAGGGGTCGACTATGGCTACACCTTC CASSQDISTGVDYGYTF